The 16 T cell receptor beta chains given below trace back to one sample, sequenced in a study of cytomegalovirus exposure and HLA in healthy donors. The PCR was carried out with 60 Vbeta primers and 13 Jbeta primers. Profiling relied on immunoSEQ multiplex PCR, and the TCRdb table lists in-frame clones only, not all of them. The data hold about 110,000 clones, with roughly 68% observed a single time. Sequenced: PBMCs. Receptor source: a man aged 25-45 years in good health and CMV-seropositive.

This rearrangement joins TRBV27 to TRBJ2-3; possibly TRBD1 for D (6 bases). The CDR3 has 14 amino acids. V gave up 4 bases and J gave up 7 bases, with 15 bases separating them. Germline V CDR1 and CDR2: MNHEY, SMNVEV (reference sequence). CDR3 protein: CASSSLRGANTQYF. CDR3 nucleotides: TGTGCCAGCAGTTCACTCAGGGGCGCAAATACGCAGTATTTT.

The chain joins TRBV6-5 to TRBJ2-1; D is ambiguous. Trimming shortened V by 4 bases and J by 7 bases, and 11 bases separated the two germline ends. The CDR3 contains 13 residues. The V gene's germline CDR1 is MNHEY and CDR2 SVGAGI. For the CDR3, the DNA is TGTGCCAGCAGTTCCTCCGGGTGGAATGAGCAGTTCTTC. It yields the protein CASSSSGWNEQFF.

This sequence joins TRBV15 and TRBJ1-1; 8 bases line up with TRBD1. The germline V gene encodes CDR1 LNHNV and CDR2 YYDKDF (reference sequence). Germline trimming cut 3 bases from V and 1 base from J; bases unmatched to any gene: 10. The CDR3 loop spans 17 amino acids. The CDR3 spells CATSREGPDRANTEAFF. Written as DNA, the CDR3 is TGTGCCACCAGCAGGGAGGGCCCGGACAGGGCGAACACTGAAGCTTTCTTT.

J is TRBJ1-1 and V is TRBV28; 7 bases map to TRBD1. Losses at the gene ends were 3 bases for V and 4 bases for J; bases not matched to a gene: 20. Germline CDR1 is MDHEN and CDR2 is SYDVKM. The length of the CDR3 is 19 residues. CDR3 in amino acids: CASSFFSFSVRGRITEAFF. CDR3 nucleotides: TGTGCCAGCAGTTTTTTTAGCTTTTCGGTAAGGGGGCGCATCACTGAAGCTTTCTTT.

The chain combines TRBV9 with TRBJ2-3, with unresolved D. V lost 2 bases, J lost 3 bases, and 13 bases lay in between. CDR3 length: 15 residues. Looked up from germline, CDR1 is SGDLS and CDR2 is YYNGEE. CDR3 residues: CASSVGRHMTDTQYF. The CDR3 DNA reads as TGTGCCAGCAGCGTTGGCCGTCATATGACAGATACGCAGTATTTT. Complete variable domain (other parts from reference TRBV9 and TRBJ2-3): DSGVTQTPKHLITATGQRVTLRCSPRSGDLSVYWYQQSLDQGLQFLIQYYNGEERAKGNILERFSAQQFPDLHSELNLSSLELGDSALYFCASSVGRHMTDTQYFGPGTRLTVL.

The V and J genes are TRBV9 and TRBJ1-4, with D possibly being TRBD1 (6 bases). Germline CDR1 is SGDLS and CDR2 is YYNGEE. Trimming stripped 0 bases from V and 11 bases from J, with 17 bases between. This CDR3 is built from 15 residues. The CDR3 sequence: CASSVEDSPPRKLFF. DNA of the CDR3: TGTGCCAGCAGCGTAGAGGACAGCCCCCCAAGGAAACTGTTTTTT.

The V call is TRBV27, the J call TRBJ2-5; D perhaps matches TRBD2 (6 bases). The V end was cut by 9 bases, the J end by 5 bases, with 19 bases between. Germline CDR1 is MNHEY and CDR2 is SMNVEV (reference sequence). CDR3 length: 14 residues. The CDR3 reads CASGAGLTMETQYF. CDR3 nucleotide sequence: TGTGCCAGTGGGGCGGGACTTACGATGGAGACCCAGTACTTC.

The chain carries TRBV6-5 and TRBJ1-1; 7 bases align to TRBD1. The CDR3 sequence is 12 residues long. CDR1 is MNHEY, CDR2 SVGAGI, per germline. V gave up 6 bases and J gave up 7 bases; unmatched junction bases: 5. The CDR3 here is CASSRGQIEAFF. The CDR3 bases are TGTGCCAGCAGCCGGGGACAGATTGAAGCTTTCTTT.

The chain is built from TRBV2 and TRBJ2-3; D perhaps matches TRBD2 (6 bases). V lost 5 bases and J lost 5, with 23 bases in between. The CDR3 contains 17 residues. The germline gives CDR1 SNHLY, CDR2 FYNNEI. CDR3 protein: CASSSPGRELLGDTQYF. In nucleotides, the CDR3 is TGTGCCAGCAGTTCCCCCGGGAGAGAACTATTGGGAGATACGCAGTATTTT.

The chain links TRBV11-2 to TRBJ2-3; possibly TRBD2 for D (7 bases). The length of the CDR3 is 17 residues. Trimming stripped 1 base from V and 2 bases from J, with 16 bases between. Germline V gene sequence: CDR1 SGHAT, CDR2 FQNNGV. CDR3: CASSLGLAGVVTDTQYF. For the CDR3, the DNA is TGTGCCAGCAGCTTAGGACTAGCAGGGGTGGTCACAGATACGCAGTATTTT.

The chain has TRBV9 and TRBJ2-3; 9 bases line up with TRBD1. The germline V gene encodes CDR1 SGDLS and CDR2 YYNGEE. V shed 3 bases, J shed 4 bases, and the junction held 6 bases outside the gene matches. CDR3 length: 15 residues. The CDR3 loop is CASSARQGGADTQYF. CDR3 sequence (DNA): TGTGCCAGCAGCGCCCGACAGGGGGGGGCAGATACGCAGTATTTT.

The chain carries TRBV5-3 and TRBJ2-3; 14 positions match TRBD2. TRBV5-3 is flagged as an ORF with uncertain function. The CDR3 totals 15 residues. Trimming at V came to 5 bases and at J to 4 bases, leaving 3 bases not matched to a gene. In nucleotides, the CDR3 is TGTGCCAGAAGGACTAGCGGGAGGGCTTCAGATACGCAGTATTTT. This sequence encodes CARRTSGRASDTQYF.

J is TRBJ2-7 and V is TRBV11-3; tentative D call: TRBD2 (7 bases). The V end was cut by 5 bases, the J end by 2 bases, with 19 bases between. Germline CDR1 SGHNT, CDR2 YENEEA. This CDR3 comprises 16 residues. The CDR3 sequence is CASSPRAGAGTYEQYV. CDR3 DNA: TGTGCCAGCAGCCCTCGGGCGGGGGCCGGTACCTACGAGCAGTACGTC.

This clone was detected a few times. J is TRBJ2-2 and V is TRBV30; possibly TRBD2 for D (5 bases). This CDR3 comprises 14 residues. From germline, CDR1 is GTSNPN and CDR2 SVGIG (reference sequence). V lost 5 bases to trimming and J lost 3 bases, with 13 bases between them. CDR3 in amino acids: CAWATSSDTGELFF. The CDR3 coding sequence is TGTGCCTGGGCAACTAGTAGTGACACCGGGGAGCTGTTTTTT.

V is TRBV2 and J is TRBJ1-1, with D tentatively TRBD1 (6 bases). V was trimmed by 9 bases and J by 5 bases, leaving 19 bases between them. Germline V gene data show CDR1 as SNHLY and CDR2 as FYNNEI. The CDR3 sequence is 14 residues long. The CDR3 sequence is CARLGGGDVTEAFF. The CDR3, as DNA: TGTGCCAGGCTGGGGGGGGGCGATGTTACTGAAGCTTTCTTT.

The genes are TRBV12-5 and TRBJ2-7; D is ambiguous. The CDR3 contains 11 residues. V lost 6 bases to trimming and J lost 4 bases, with 7 bases between them. Germline lookup yields CDR1 LGHNT and CDR2 FRNRAP. The CDR3 coding sequence is TGTGCTAGTGGCCTATTGTACGAGCAGTACTTC. This translates into CASGLLYEQYF.